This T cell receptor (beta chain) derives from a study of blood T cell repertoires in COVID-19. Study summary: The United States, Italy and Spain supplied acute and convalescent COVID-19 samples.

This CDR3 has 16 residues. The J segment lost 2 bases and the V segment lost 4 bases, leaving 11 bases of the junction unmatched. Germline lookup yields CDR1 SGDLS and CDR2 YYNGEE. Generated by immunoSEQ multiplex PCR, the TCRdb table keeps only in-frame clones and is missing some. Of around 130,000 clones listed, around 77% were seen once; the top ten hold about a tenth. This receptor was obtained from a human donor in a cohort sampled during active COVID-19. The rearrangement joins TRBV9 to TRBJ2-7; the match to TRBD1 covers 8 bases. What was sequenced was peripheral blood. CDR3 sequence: CASSLTPGQAPYEQYF. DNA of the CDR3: TGTGCCAGCAGCCTAACCCCGGGACAGGCCCCCTACGAGCAGTACTTC.